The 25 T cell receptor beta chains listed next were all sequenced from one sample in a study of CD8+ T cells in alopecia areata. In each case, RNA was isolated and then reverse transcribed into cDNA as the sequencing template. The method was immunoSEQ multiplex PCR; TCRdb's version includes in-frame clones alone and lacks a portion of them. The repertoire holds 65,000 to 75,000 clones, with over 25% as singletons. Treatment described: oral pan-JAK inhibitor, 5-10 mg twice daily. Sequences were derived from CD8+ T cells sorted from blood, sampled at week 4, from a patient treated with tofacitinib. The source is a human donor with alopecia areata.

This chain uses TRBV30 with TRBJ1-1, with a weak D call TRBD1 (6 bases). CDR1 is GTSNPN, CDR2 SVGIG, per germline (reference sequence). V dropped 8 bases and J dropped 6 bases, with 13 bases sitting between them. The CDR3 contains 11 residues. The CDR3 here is CAGGQGPEAFF. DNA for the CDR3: TGTGCCGGGGGGCAGGGACCTGAAGCTTTCTTT.

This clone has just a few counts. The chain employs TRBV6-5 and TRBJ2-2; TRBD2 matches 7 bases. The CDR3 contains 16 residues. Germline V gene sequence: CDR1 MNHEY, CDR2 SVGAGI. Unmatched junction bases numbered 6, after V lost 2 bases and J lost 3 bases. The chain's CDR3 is CASSYATSAYTGELFF. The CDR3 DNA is TGTGCCAGCAGTTACGCAACTAGCGCATACACCGGGGAGCTGTTTTTT.

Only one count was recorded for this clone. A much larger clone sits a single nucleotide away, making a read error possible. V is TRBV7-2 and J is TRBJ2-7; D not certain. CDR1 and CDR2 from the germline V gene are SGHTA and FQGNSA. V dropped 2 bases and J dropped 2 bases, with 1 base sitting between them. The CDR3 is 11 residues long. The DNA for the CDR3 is TGTGCCAGCAGCTTACCCTACGAGCAGTACTTC. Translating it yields CASSLPYEQYF.

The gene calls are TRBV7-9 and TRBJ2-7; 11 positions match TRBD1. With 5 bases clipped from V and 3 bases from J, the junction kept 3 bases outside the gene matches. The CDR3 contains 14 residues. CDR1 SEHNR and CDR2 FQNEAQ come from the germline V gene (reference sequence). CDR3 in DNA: TGTGCCAGCAGCCGGACAGGGGGCGGCTACGAGCAGTACTTC. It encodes CASSRTGGGYEQYF.

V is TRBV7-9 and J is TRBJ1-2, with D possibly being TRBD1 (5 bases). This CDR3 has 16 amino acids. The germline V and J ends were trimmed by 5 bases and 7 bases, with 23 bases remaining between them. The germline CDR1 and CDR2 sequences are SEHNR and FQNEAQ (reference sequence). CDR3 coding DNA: TGTGCCAGCAGCCCCATGGGGGGGGTCGAGAAGGGTGGCTACACCTTC. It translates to CASSPMGGVEKGGYTF.

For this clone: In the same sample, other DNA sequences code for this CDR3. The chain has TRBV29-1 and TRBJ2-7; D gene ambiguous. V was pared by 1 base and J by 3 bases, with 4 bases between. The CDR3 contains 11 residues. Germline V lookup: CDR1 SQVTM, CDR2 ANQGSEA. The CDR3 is CSVEVSYEQYF. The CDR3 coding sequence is TGCAGCGTTGAAGTCAGCTACGAGCAGTACTTC.

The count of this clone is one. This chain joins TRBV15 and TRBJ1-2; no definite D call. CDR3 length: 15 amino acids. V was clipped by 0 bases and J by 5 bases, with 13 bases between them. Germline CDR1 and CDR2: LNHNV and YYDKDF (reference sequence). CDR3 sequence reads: CATSRDKREDYGYTF. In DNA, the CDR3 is TGTGCCACCAGCAGAGATAAGCGGGAAGATTATGGCTACACCTTC.

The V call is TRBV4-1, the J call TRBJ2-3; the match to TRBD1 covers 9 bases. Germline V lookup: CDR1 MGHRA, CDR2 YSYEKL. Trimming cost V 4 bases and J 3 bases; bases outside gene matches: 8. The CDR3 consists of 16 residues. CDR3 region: CASSLSGTGWTDTQYF. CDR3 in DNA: TGCGCCAGCAGCCTTTCCGGGACAGGGTGGACAGATACGCAGTATTTT.

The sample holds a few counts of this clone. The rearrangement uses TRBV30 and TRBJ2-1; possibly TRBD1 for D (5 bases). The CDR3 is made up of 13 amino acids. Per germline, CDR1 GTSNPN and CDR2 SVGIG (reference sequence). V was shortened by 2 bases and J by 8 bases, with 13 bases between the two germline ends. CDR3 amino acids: CAWSLGHNYEQFF. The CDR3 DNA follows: TGTGCCTGGAGTCTCGGACATAACTATGAGCAGTTCTTC.

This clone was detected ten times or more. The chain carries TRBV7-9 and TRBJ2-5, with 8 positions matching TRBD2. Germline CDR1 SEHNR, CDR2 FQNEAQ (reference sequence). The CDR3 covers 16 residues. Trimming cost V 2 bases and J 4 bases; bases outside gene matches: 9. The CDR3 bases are TGTGCCAGCAGCTTAAGAGCGGGAGAGCCAATAGAGACCCAGTACTTC. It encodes CASSLRAGEPIETQYF. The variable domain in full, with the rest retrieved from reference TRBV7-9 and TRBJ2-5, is DTGVSQNPRHKITKRGQNVTFRCDPISEHNRLYWYRQTLGQGPEFLTYFQNEAQLEKSRLLSDRFSAERPKGSFSTLEIQRTEQGDSAMYLCASSLRAGEPIETQYFGPGTRLLVL.

CDR3 protein: CAWSYGGKGGELFF. Written as DNA, the CDR3 is TGTGCCTGGAGTTATGGGGGAAAGGGCGGGGAGCTGTTTTTT. The J gene is TRBJ2-2, the V gene TRBV30, with D possibly being TRBD1 or TRBD2 (5 bases each). V dropped 2 bases and J dropped 7 bases, with 14 bases sitting between them. Germline V lookup: CDR1 GTSNPN, CDR2 SVGIG (reference sequence). The CDR3 extends over 14 amino acids.

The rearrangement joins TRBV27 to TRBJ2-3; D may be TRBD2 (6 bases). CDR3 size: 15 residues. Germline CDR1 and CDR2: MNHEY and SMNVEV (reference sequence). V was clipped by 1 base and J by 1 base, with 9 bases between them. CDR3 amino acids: CASSLLSSGTDTQYF. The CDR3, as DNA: TGTGCCAGCAGTTTATTGTCTAGCGGCACAGATACGCAGTATTTT.

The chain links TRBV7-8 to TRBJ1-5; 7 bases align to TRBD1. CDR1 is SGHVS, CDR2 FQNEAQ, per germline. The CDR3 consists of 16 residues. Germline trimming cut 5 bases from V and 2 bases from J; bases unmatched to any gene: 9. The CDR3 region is CASSASRRGGNQPQHF. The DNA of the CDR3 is TGTGCCAGCAGCGCCTCCCGCAGGGGGGGCAATCAGCCCCAGCATTTT.

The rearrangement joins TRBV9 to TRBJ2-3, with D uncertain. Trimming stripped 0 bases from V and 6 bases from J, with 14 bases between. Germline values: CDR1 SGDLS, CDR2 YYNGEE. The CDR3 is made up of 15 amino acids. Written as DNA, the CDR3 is TGTGCCAGCAGCGTAGGAGTTGGGCTAGACGATACGCAGTATTTT. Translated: CASSVGVGLDDTQYF.

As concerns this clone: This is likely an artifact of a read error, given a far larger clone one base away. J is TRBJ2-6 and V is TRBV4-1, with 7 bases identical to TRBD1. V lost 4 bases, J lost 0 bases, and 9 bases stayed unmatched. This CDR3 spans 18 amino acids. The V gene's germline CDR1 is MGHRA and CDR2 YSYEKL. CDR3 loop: CASSPSGTESSGANVLTF. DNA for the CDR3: TGCGCCAGCAGCCCATCCGGGACAGAGTCCTCTGGGGCCAACGTCCTGACTTTC.

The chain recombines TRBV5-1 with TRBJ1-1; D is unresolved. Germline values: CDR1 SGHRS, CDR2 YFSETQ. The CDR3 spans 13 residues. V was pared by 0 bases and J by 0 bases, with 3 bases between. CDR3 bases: TGCGCCAGCAGCTTGGTCGTGAACACTGAAGCTTTCTTT. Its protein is CASSLVVNTEAFF.

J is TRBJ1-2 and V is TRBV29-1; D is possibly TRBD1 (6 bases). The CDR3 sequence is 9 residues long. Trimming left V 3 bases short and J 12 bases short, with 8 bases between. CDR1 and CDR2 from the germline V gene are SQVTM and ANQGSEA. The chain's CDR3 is CSVDQGNTF. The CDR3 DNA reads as TGCAGCGTTGACCAGGGGAACACCTTC.

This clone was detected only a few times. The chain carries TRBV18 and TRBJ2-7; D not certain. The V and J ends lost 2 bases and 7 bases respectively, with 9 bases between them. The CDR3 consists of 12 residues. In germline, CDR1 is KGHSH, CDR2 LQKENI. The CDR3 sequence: CASSPWPWEQYF. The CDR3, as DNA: TGTGCCAGCTCACCATGGCCTTGGGAGCAGTACTTC.

CDR3 protein: CSVPTGLQDGYTF. CDR3 coding DNA: TGCAGCGTACCGACAGGGCTTCAAGATGGCTACACCTTC. This sequence joins TRBV29-1 and TRBJ1-2; TRBD1 matches 7 bases. Germline CDR1 and CDR2: SQVTM and ANQGSEA. The CDR3 extends over 13 amino acids. V dropped 6 bases and J dropped 6; count of bases not matched to a gene: 10.

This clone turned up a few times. The CDR3 here is CSVEVVAGSYNEQFF. CDR3 in DNA: TGCAGCGTTGAGGTGGTTGCGGGCTCCTACAATGAGCAGTTCTTC. The V and J genes are TRBV29-1 and TRBJ2-1; the D gene is possibly TRBD2 (5 bases). The V gene lost 3 bases and the J gene lost 0 bases, with 12 bases spanning the gap. CDR1 is SQVTM and CDR2 is ANQGSEA in the germline V gene. The CDR3 spans 15 residues.

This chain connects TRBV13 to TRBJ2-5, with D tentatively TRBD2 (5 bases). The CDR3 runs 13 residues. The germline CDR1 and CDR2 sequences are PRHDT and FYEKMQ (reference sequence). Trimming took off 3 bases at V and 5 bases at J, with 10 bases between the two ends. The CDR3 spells CASSFRRRETQYF. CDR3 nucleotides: TGTGCCAGCAGCTTCCGACGGAGGGAGACCCAGTACTTC.

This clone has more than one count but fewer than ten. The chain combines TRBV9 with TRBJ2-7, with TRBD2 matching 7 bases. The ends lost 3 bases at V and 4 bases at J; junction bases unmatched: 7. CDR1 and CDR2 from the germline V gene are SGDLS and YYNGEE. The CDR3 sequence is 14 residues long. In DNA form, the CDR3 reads TGTGCCAGCAGCGAGGCTAGCGGAAGGTACGAGCAGTACTTC. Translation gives CASSEASGRYEQYF.

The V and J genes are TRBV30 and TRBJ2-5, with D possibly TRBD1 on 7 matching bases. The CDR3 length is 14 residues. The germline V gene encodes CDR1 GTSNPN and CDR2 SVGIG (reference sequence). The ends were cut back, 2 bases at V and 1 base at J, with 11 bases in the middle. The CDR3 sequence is CAWSPGDSQETQYF. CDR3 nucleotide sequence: TGTGCCTGGAGTCCGGGGGACAGCCAAGAGACCCAGTACTTC.

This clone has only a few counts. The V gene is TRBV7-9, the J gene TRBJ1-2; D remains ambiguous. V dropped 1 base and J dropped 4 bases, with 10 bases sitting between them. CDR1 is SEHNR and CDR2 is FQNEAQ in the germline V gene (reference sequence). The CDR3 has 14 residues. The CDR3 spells CASSLGASAYGYTF. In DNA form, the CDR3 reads TGTGCCAGCAGCTTAGGTGCAAGTGCCTATGGCTACACCTTC. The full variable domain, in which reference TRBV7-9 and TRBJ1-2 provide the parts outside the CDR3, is DTGVSQNPRHKITKRGQNVTFRCDPISEHNRLYWYRQTLGQGPEFLTYFQNEAQLEKSRLLSDRFSAERPKGSFSTLEIQRTEQGDSAMYLCASSLGASAYGYTFGSGTRLTVV.

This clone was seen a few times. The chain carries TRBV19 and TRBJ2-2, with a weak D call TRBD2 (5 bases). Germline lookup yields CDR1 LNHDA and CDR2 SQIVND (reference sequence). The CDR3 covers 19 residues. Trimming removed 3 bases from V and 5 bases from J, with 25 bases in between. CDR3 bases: TGTGCCAGTAGTATGGAAGCTAACGGACTCCCCTACGGGACCGGGGAGCTGTTTTTT. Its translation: CASSMEANGLPYGTGELFF.